These T cell receptor beta chains were read from a single sample in a study of OX40 agonist ivuxolimab in advanced cancers. Data came from immunoSEQ multiplex PCR; TCRdb stores just in-frame clones and leaves some out. The sample has around 90,000 clones, around nine tenths seen once; the top ten hold 0.3% to 0.35%. The starting material was CD4+ or CD8+ T cells sorted from blood, obtained in a trial of the OX40 agonist ivuxolimab. The source is an adult with an advanced solid tumor such as melanoma, head and neck, liver or kidney cancer. CDR3s include the opening cysteine and the closing phenylalanine or tryptophan. D genes are given only for firm matches. Some rows have no size entry. The others give once, few or many, or a class for an expanded clone.

d_call	j_call	clone_size	v_call	cdr3_nt	cdr3_aa
TRBD1	TRBJ1-5	-	TRBV11-2	TGTGCCAGCAGCTCCCGACAGGGGAATCAGCCCCAGCATTTT	CASSSRQGNQPQHF
-	TRBJ1-3	-	TRBV18	TGTGCCAGCTCACCAAAAGGAAACACCATATATTTT	CASSPKGNTIYF
TRBD1	TRBJ1-6	once	TRBV10-3	TGTGCCACCACCCAGGGGGCCGGGGGTTCACCCCTCCACTTT	CATTQGAGGSPLHF
TRBD1	TRBJ1-2	once	TRBV11-3	TGTGCCAGCAGCTTCCCAATAGAGGGGGCGGTTGGCTACACCTTC	CASSFPIEGAVGYTF
-	TRBJ1-4	-	TRBV5-1	TGCGCCAGCAGCAGGTTTCGAACTAATGAAAAACTGTTTTTT	CASSRFRTNEKLFF
-	TRBJ1-1	once	TRBV5-1	TGCGCCAGCAGCTTGGGTCGGTCCCCGAACACTGAAGCTTTCTTT	CASSLGRSPNTEAFF
-	TRBJ2-1	-	TRBV7-9	TGTGCCAGCAGTCAGACGCGGGTGGGCTCCGAGTACAATGAGCAGTTCTTC	CASSQTRVGSEYNEQFF
TRBD1	TRBJ2-7	-	TRBV18	TGTGCCAGCTCATCCATCCGGACAGGGCGATCCTACGAGCAGTACTTC	CASSSIRTGRSYEQYF
-	TRBJ1-1	-	TRBV2	TGTGCCAGCAGTGCTGGGAGCACCAATGAAGCTTTCTTT	CASSAGSTNEAFF
TRBD1	TRBJ1-5	-	TRBV19	TGTGCCAGTAGTAGACAGGGGATGCGCAATCAGCCCCAGCATTTT	CASSRQGMRNQPQHF
-	TRBJ1-2	-	TRBV7-2	TGTGCCAGCAGCCCCAGCGGGGGGTACTATGGCTACACCTTC	CASSPSGGYYGYTF
-	TRBJ2-7	-	TRBV21-1	TGTGCCAGCAGCAACGATTCCCTAGCGGGGGATTATGGCTACGAGCAGTACTTC	CASSNDSLAGDYGYEQYF
TRBD1	TRBJ1-1	-	TRBV7-2	TGTGCCAGCAGCTTTAGAGGGACAGGGGACGCTTTCTTT	CASSFRGTGDAFF
-	TRBJ2-1	-	TRBV29-1	TGCAGCGTTGCGGGGAACAATGAGCAGTTCTTC	CSVAGNNEQFF
TRBD1	TRBJ1-2	-	TRBV6-5	TGTGCCAGCAGCCCGGACAGGGGGGCCTCTGGCTACACCTTC	CASSPDRGASGYTF
-	TRBJ1-2	-	TRBV2	TGTGTCAGTTGCCGGGACCTCCTTGGGGATGGCTACACCTTC	CVSCRDLLGDGYTF
TRBD1	TRBJ1-4	-	TRBV18	TGTGCCAGCTCACCCGACAGGGCAGGTGAAAAACTGTTTTTT	CASSPDRAGEKLFF
-	TRBJ1-1	-	TRBV29-1	TGCAGCGTTGAAGAACTGGGGGGGAGGATGGCTTTCTTT	CSVEELGGRMAFF
-	TRBJ1-5	-	TRBV6-6	TGTGCCAGCAGTTACTACGGTGGTCGCCAGCATTTT	CASSYYGGRQHF
-	TRBJ2-3	-	TRBV11-3	TGTGCCAGCAGCTTGCGCAGTTTCACGGATACGCAGTATTTT	CASSLRSFTDTQYF
-	TRBJ1-1	few	TRBV7-6	TGTGCCAGCAGCTTACTCGTCGGGCAGATGGAAGCTTTCTTT	CASSLLVGQMEAFF
-	TRBJ1-1	few	TRBV5-6	TGTGCCAGCAGCTTGGGCCGGCAGACTGGTGCTTTCTTT	CASSLGRQTGAFF
-	TRBJ2-5	-	TRBV15	TGTGCCACCAGCAGAGAGAGACTACCCCAAGAGACCCAGTACTTC	CATSRERLPQETQYF
-	TRBJ2-4	-	TRBV11-2	TGTGCCAGCAGCTTAGTTGACGGGCTTGGCGCCAAAAACATTCAGTACTTC	CASSLVDGLGAKNIQYF
-	TRBJ1-1	-	TRBV7-9	TGTGCCAGCAGCTTATCCGGGAGGACCACTGAAGCTTTCTTT	CASSLSGRTTEAFF
-	TRBJ2-2	-	TRBV19	TGTGCCAGTAGAAACGACAGGTCCTATACCGGGGAGCTGTTTTTT	CASRNDRSYTGELFF
-	TRBJ1-4	few	TRBV5-4	TGTGCCAGCAGCGCGAGGGTTGGGGGAACTAATGAAAAACTGTTTTTT	CASSARVGGTNEKLFF
-	TRBJ2-1	-	TRBV7-9	TGTGCCAGCAGCCCCGGGGGTAGCGAACCATACAATGAGCAGTTCTTC	CASSPGGSEPYNEQFF
TRBD2	TRBJ2-3	once	TRBV7-3	TGTGCCAGCAGCTTAAGCGGGGGGGCAGATACGCAGTATTTT	CASSLSGGADTQYF
TRBD1	TRBJ1-2	few	TRBV5-1	TGCGCCAGCAGCTTGGGACAGGGGGGAAACTATGGCTACACCTTC	CASSLGQGGNYGYTF
-	TRBJ1-1	-	TRBV7-6	TGTGCCAGCAGCATAACAGGACAGAACACTGAAGCTTTCTTT	CASSITGQNTEAFF